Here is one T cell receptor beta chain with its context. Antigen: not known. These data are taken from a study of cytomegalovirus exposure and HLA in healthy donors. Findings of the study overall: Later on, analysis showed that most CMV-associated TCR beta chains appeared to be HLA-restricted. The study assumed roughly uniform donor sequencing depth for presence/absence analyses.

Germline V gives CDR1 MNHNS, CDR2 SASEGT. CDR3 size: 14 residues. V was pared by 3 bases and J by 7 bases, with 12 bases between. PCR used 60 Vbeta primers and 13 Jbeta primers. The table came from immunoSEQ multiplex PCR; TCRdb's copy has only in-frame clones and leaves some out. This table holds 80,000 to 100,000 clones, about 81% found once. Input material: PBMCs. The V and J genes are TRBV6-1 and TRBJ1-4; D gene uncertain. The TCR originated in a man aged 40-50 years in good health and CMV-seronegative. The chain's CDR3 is CASSDLLSGEKLFF. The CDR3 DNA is TGTGCCAGCAGTGACCTGCTCAGCGGTGAAAAACTGTTTTTT.